These 31 T cell receptor beta chains were all obtained from the same sample, sequenced in a study of Ad26.COV2.S vaccination and SARS-CoV-2 variants. Produced via immunoSEQ multiplex PCR; TCRdb's table is partial and in-frame only. The repertoire includes just under 250,000 clones, 85% to 90% of them detected once, and about 10% sits in the top ten. Described treatment: roughly 20 received Ad26.COV2.S at low or high dose, single or two shots; about 5 received placebo; per-sample allocation not given. Day 63 after the first injection of vaccine or placebo was the sampling time. The sequenced sample was peripheral blood, obtained in a trial of Ad26.COV2.S vaccine versus placebo. The receptors come from a person aged 18 to 59 who received the Ad26.COV2.S COVID-19 vaccine or a placebo.

The chain's CDR3 is CASSREIAGVAYEQYF. CDR3 DNA sequence: TGTGCCAGCAGCCGAGAAATAGCGGGAGTGGCGTACGAGCAGTACTTC. This chain joins TRBV4-2 and TRBJ2-7; TRBD2 agrees at 9 bases. Germline V gives CDR1 LGHNA, CDR2 YNFKEQ. J lost 4 bases, V lost 4 bases, and 11 bases had no gene match. The CDR3 length is 16 residues.

V gene TRBV5-1 combines with J gene TRBJ2-3; TRBD2 matches 11 bases. The CDR3 is 16 residues long. V lost 0 bases to trimming and J lost 1 base; unmatched junction nucleotides: 1. Looked up from germline, CDR1 is SGHRS and CDR2 is YFSETQ. The CDR3 protein is CASSLVTSGGTDTQYF. CDR3 sequence (DNA): TGCGCCAGCAGCTTGGTGACTAGCGGGGGCACAGATACGCAGTATTTT.

V usage is TRBV28 and J usage is TRBJ2-1; D call uncertain. V dropped 6 bases and J dropped 5 bases, with 20 bases sitting between them. CDR1 and CDR2 from the germline V gene are MDHEN and SYDVKM. This CDR3 is 16 amino acids long. The CDR3 coding sequence is TGTGCCAGCAGCCGGCTTGGACCTCAGATTAACAATGAGCAGTTCTTC. Translation gives CASSRLGPQINNEQFF.

The chain employs TRBV11-1 and TRBJ2-1, with TRBD1 matching over 7 bases. CDR3 size: 13 residues. V shed 3 bases and J 4 bases; nucleotides not matched to a gene: 0. CDR1 is SGHAT and CDR2 is FQDESV in the germline V gene (reference sequence). The CDR3 loop reads CASSLGQYNEQFF. The CDR3 nucleotides read TGTGCCAGCAGCTTGGGACAGTACAATGAGCAGTTCTTC. Based on the CDR3 plus reference TRBV11-1 and TRBJ2-1, the full variable domain is EAEVAQSPRYKITEKSQAVAFWCDPISGHATLYWYRQILGQGPELLVQFQDESVVDDSQLPKDRFSAERLKGVDSTLKIQPAELGDSAMYLCASSLGQYNEQFFGPGTRLTVL.

The CDR3, as DNA: TGTGCCAGCAGAATAGCGGGAGGGCCATCAGATACGCAGTATTTT. Protein: CASRIAGGPSDTQYF. This sequence joins TRBV7-2 and TRBJ2-3; 11 positions agree with TRBD2. This CDR3 comprises 15 residues. The junction had 6 bases not matched to a gene; V was cut back by 6 bases and J by 4 bases. CDR1 and CDR2 from the germline V gene are SGHTA and FQGNSA.

The V and J genes are TRBV7-9 and TRBJ2-3, with a possible D match to TRBD1 (5 bases). Germline CDR1 SEHNR, CDR2 FQNEAQ (reference sequence). The CDR3 spans 18 residues. Trimming removed 0 bases at V and 2 bases at J, with 18 bases between. CDR3 residues: CASSLASAGRILTDTQYF. DNA of the CDR3: TGTGCCAGCAGCTTAGCGTCGGCAGGGCGGATTCTCACAGATACGCAGTATTTT.

The CDR3, as DNA: TGCGCCAGCAGTGAAGCAGGGTCGACCGGGGAGCTGTTTTTT. Residues: CASSEAGSTGELFF. V is TRBV10-1 and J is TRBJ2-2; D might be TRBD1 (5 bases). This CDR3 spans 14 amino acids. With 3 bases removed from V and 5 bases from J, the gap between germline ends came to 10 bases. Germline V gives CDR1 WNHNN, CDR2 SYGVQD (reference sequence).

A few counts support this clone. The V call is TRBV6-5, the J call TRBJ1-5; D is perhaps TRBD1 (5 bases). The CDR3 loop spans 13 amino acids. Trimming took off 6 bases at V and 6 bases at J, with 12 bases between the two ends. Germline V CDR1 and CDR2: MNHEY, SVGAGI. CDR3 nucleotides: TGTGCCAGCAGGACGGGGGTGTTTCAGCCCCAGCATTTT. Translated: CASRTGVFQPQHF.

This rearrangement joins TRBV11-3 to TRBJ2-1; 11 bases fit TRBD1. Germline-derived CDR1 and CDR2 are SGHNT and YENEEA. Trimming removed 1 base from V and 0 bases from J; junction bases left unmatched: 11. The CDR3 loop spans 20 amino acids. CDR3: CASSLGRDRGSLSSYNEQFF. The CDR3 bases are TGTGCCAGCAGCTTAGGCCGGGACAGGGGGTCGTTGAGCTCCTACAATGAGCAGTTCTTC.

The rearrangement joins TRBV11-2 to TRBJ1-3, with 7 bases fitting TRBD1. CDR1 and CDR2 (germline): SGHAT, FQNNGV. The CDR3 consists of 18 residues. After removal of 5 bases from V and 0 bases from J, the junction contained 13 bases not matched to a gene. DNA for the CDR3: TGTGCCAGCAGCCCCTATGCCTTACAGGGGACCTCTGGAAACACCATATATTTT. It translates to CASSPYALQGTSGNTIYF.

The chain uses TRBV5-5 and TRBJ1-4; no definite D call. V was clipped by 0 bases and J by 7 bases, with 7 bases between them. Germline CDR1 reads SGHKS; CDR2 reads YYEKEE (reference sequence). This CDR3 contains 13 residues. CDR3: CASSLVGGEKLFF. DNA of the CDR3: TGTGCCAGCAGCTTGGTGGGAGGTGAAAAACTGTTTTTT.

The chain has TRBV19 and TRBJ2-7; TRBD2 matches 11 bases. The CDR3 is made up of 18 amino acids. Trimming removed 3 bases from V and 0 bases from J; junction bases left unmatched: 10. Germline assignment: CDR1 LNHDA and CDR2 SQIVND (reference sequence). The CDR3 nucleotides read TGTGCCAGTAGTATTTGGACGGGACTAGCGGCCCCCTCCTACGAGCAGTACTTC. This translates into CASSIWTGLAAPSYEQYF.

V gene TRBV4-3 combines with J gene TRBJ2-7; 8 bases are a match to TRBD1. Germline V gene sequence: CDR1 LGHNA, CDR2 YSLEER. J lost 3 bases, V lost 1 base, and 11 bases had no gene match. The CDR3 runs to 17 residues. CDR3 in DNA: TGCGCCAGCAGCCAAGCCCGACAGGGGAGTTACGGCTACGAGCAGTACTTC. It translates to CASSQARQGSYGYEQYF.

The chain links TRBV7-2 to TRBJ2-1, with 9 bases matching TRBD2. The CDR3 sequence is 15 residues long. The V segment lost 1 base and the J segment 9 bases; nucleotides outside the gene matches: 7. In germline, CDR1 is SGHTA, CDR2 FQGNSA. The DNA of the CDR3 is TGTGCCAGCAGCTTAGACCTGTTGCGGGGGGGTGAGCAGTTCTTC. Amino acids: CASSLDLLRGGEQFF.

The chain recombines TRBV6-5 with TRBJ2-5, with TRBD1 as a possible D gene (7 bases). This CDR3 contains 15 residues. Trimming pared 0 bases from V and 4 bases from J, leaving 12 bases between. Germline loops: CDR1 MNHEY, CDR2 SVGAGI. The CDR3 coding sequence is TGTGCCAGCAGTTACTCTCAGGGGGGAGGAGAGACCCAGTACTTC. Protein: CASSYSQGGGETQYF.

The chain couples TRBV2 to TRBJ1-2; D not resolved. The CDR3 totals 13 residues. Germline assignment: CDR1 SNHLY and CDR2 FYNNEI. Trimming stripped 6 bases from V and 0 bases from J, with 8 bases between. CDR3 sequence reads: CASSLQANYGYTF. CDR3 nucleotide sequence: TGTGCCAGCAGCCTACAAGCTAACTATGGCTACACCTTC.

The chain is built from TRBV5-5 and TRBJ1-2; D uncertain. Between the trimmed V and J ends, which lost 2 bases and 1 base, there was a span of 12 bases. Looked up from germline, CDR1 is SGHKS and CDR2 is YYEKEE (reference sequence). This CDR3 has 15 residues. CDR3 protein: CASSLRGLGNYGYTF. In DNA form, the CDR3 reads TGTGCCAGCAGCTTACGAGGGTTGGGTAACTATGGCTACACCTTC.

J is TRBJ2-2 and V is TRBV5-1; maybe TRBD1 (6 bases). CDR3 size: 15 residues. V was clipped by 5 bases and J by 4 bases, with 15 bases between them. Per germline, CDR1 SGHRS and CDR2 YFSETQ. The CDR3 DNA reads as TGCGCCAGCAGATCGACAGGCGTCGGCACCGGGGAGCTGTTTTTT. Translated: CASRSTGVGTGELFF. The whole variable domain, remainder taken from reference TRBV5-1 and TRBJ2-2, is KAGVTQTPRYLIKTRGQQVTLSCSPISGHRSVSWYQQTPGQGLQFLFEYFSETQRNKGNFPGRFSGRQFSNSRSEMNVSTLELGDSALYLCASRSTGVGTGELFFGEGSRLTVL.

The genes are TRBV7-9 and TRBJ2-1; 8 nucleotides line up with TRBD2. The germline V gene has CDR1 SEHNR and CDR2 FQNEAQ (reference sequence). The CDR3 extends over 17 amino acids. Unmatched junction bases numbered 10, after V lost 5 bases and J lost 1 base. CDR3: CASSPSRREASYNEQFF. CDR3 nucleotides: TGTGCCAGCAGCCCTAGTCGGCGGGAGGCGTCCTACAATGAGCAGTTCTTC. Looking up the rest from reference TRBV7-9 and TRBJ2-1 gives the full variable domain: DTGVSQNPRHKITKRGQNVTFRCDPISEHNRLYWYRQTLGQGPEFLTYFQNEAQLEKSRLLSDRFSAERPKGSFSTLEIQRTEQGDSAMYLCASSPSRREASYNEQFFGPGTRLTVL.

The chain is built from TRBV7-2 and TRBJ2-5; 9 bases fit TRBD1. V lost 4 bases, J lost 4 bases, and 7 bases stayed unmatched. Per germline, CDR1 SGHTA and CDR2 FQGNSA. This CDR3 has 15 residues. This CDR3 reads CASSSGQGAGETQYF. CDR3 nucleotide sequence: TGTGCCAGCAGCTCGGGACAGGGAGCAGGAGAGACCCAGTACTTC.

The CDR3 here is CASSFEGQETQYF. CDR3 nucleotides: TGTGCCAGCAGCTTTGAGGGTCAAGAGACCCAGTACTTC. The rearrangement joins TRBV11-2 to TRBJ2-5; TRBD2 might be the D (5 bases). There are 13 residues in the CDR3. Germline-derived CDR1 and CDR2 are SGHAT and FQNNGV. V gave up 3 bases and J gave up 2 bases, with 7 bases separating them.

The rearrangement joins TRBV7-8 to TRBJ2-3; D is unresolved. There are 16 residues in the CDR3. Germline V CDR1 and CDR2: SGHVS, FQNEAQ. V was pared by 4 bases and J by 1 base, with 15 bases between. This chain's CDR3 is CASSYLSDKGTDTQYF. The CDR3 DNA reads as TGTGCCAGCAGCTACCTCTCCGACAAGGGCACAGATACGCAGTATTTT.

This clone was recorded once. The rearrangement links TRBV7-9 to TRBJ2-4, with D unresolved. This CDR3 spans 18 amino acids. Germline-derived CDR1 and CDR2 are SEHNR and FQNEAQ (reference sequence). Trimming left V 1 base short and J 0 bases short, with 16 bases between. The CDR3 nucleotides read TGTGCCAGCAGCTTAGAACCCATAACGGAGATAGCCAAAAACATTCAGTACTTC. This translates into CASSLEPITEIAKNIQYF.

This rearrangement joins TRBV6-5 to TRBJ1-1, with a weak D call TRBD1 (5 bases). CDR1 is MNHEY and CDR2 is SVGAGI in the germline V gene. The length of the CDR3 is 13 residues. V was clipped by 7 bases and J by 1 base, with 10 bases between them. The chain's CDR3 is CASTEGPNTEAFF. For the CDR3, the DNA is TGTGCCAGCACCGAGGGGCCGAACACTGAAGCTTTCTTT.

The V and J genes are TRBV7-2 and TRBJ2-2; a possible D gene is TRBD2 (5 bases). CDR1 and CDR2 from the germline V gene are SGHTA and FQGNSA. CDR3 length: 14 residues. V dropped 2 bases and J dropped 6 bases, with 10 bases sitting between them. CDR3 bases: TGTGCCAGCAGCTTAAGTCTAGCCCCCGGGGAGCTGTTTTTT. It is translated as CASSLSLAPGELFF.

The J gene is TRBJ2-3, the V gene TRBV18; D is ambiguous. Germline CDR1 KGHSH, CDR2 LQKENI. This CDR3 spans 12 amino acids. V was shortened by 3 bases and J by 11 bases, with 12 bases between the two germline ends. The chain's CDR3 is CASSPSRAGQYF. The CDR3 DNA follows: TGTGCCAGCTCACCCTCCCGGGCCGGGCAGTATTTT.

The gene calls are TRBV6-6 and TRBJ1-4; D gene unclear. Per the germline V gene, CDR1 is MNHNY and CDR2 is SVGAGI (reference sequence). V lost 8 bases and J lost 2, with 9 bases in between. CDR3 length: 13 amino acids. This CDR3 is CASRGQTNEKLFF. CDR3 sequence (DNA): TGTGCCAGCCGAGGGCAGACTAATGAAAAACTGTTTTTT.

This chain joins TRBV30 and TRBJ1-1, with 10 nucleotides matching TRBD1. The length of the CDR3 is 15 residues. Losses at the gene ends were 7 bases for V and 10 bases for J; bases not matched to a gene: 18. Looked up from germline, CDR1 is GTSNPN and CDR2 is SVGIG (reference sequence). The CDR3 loop is CASNVGTGATPGAFF. The CDR3, as DNA: TGTGCCTCCAATGTCGGGACAGGGGCTACTCCTGGAGCTTTCTTT.

This chain connects TRBV15 to TRBJ1-5, with TRBD1 matching 12 bases. Trimming took 1 base from V and 6 from J; bases not matched to a gene: 10. Germline V gene data show CDR1 as LNHNV and CDR2 as YYDKDF (reference sequence). This CDR3 comprises 18 residues. CDR3 sequence (DNA): TGTGCCACCAGCAGAGCGACCGGGACAGGGGGCTTCTTTCAGCCCCAGCATTTT. Translated, it gives CATSRATGTGGFFQPQHF. Filled out from reference TRBV15 and TRBJ1-5, the complete variable domain reads DAMVIQNPRYQVTQFGKPVTLSCSQTLNHNVMYWYQQKSSQAPKLLFHYYDKDFNNEADTPDNFQSRRPNTSFCFLDIRSPGLGDTAMYLCATSRATGTGGFFQPQHFGDGTRLSIL.

The chain combines TRBV6-2 or TRBV6-3 with TRBJ2-7; D gene uncertain. The V end lost 0 bases, the J end lost 3 bases, and 12 bases lay between the germline ends. Germline CDR1 and CDR2: MNHEY and SVGEGT. CDR3 length equals 15 residues. The CDR3, as DNA: TGTGCCAGCAGTTACTCCTCTCCCCTCGGCTACGAGCAGTACTTC. It specifies CASSYSSPLGYEQYF.

The chain employs TRBV29-1 and TRBJ1-2, with D possibly TRBD1 on 5 matching bases. Germline V gene sequence: CDR1 SQVTM, CDR2 ANQGSEA. CDR3 length equals 11 residues. The V end lost 3 bases, the J end lost 5 bases, and 7 bases lay between the germline ends. The CDR3 loop is CSVEGGYGYTF. The CDR3 DNA follows: TGCAGCGTTGAGGGGGGTTATGGCTACACCTTC.